Here is one T cell receptor (beta chain) with its context. The antigen it recognizes is unknown. One base away there is no much larger clone; base qualities are not given. Using the deep immunoSEQ assay, TCR CDR3 regions were amplified from genomic DNA by multiplex PCR. Genomic DNA extracted from each cell subset was distributed evenly over all wells of several immunoSEQ 96-well plates, and each plate served as one replicate. For unsorted PBMC, each replicate PCR was loaded with about 300 ng genomic DNA, equivalent to about 33,000 T cell genomes. Genomic DNA from unsorted PBMC was sequenced over ten immunoSEQ deep assay plates. Purified libraries were quantified with a Qubit 3.0 fluorometer, sized on a Bioanalyzer 2100, and re-quantified with the KAPA Library Quantification kit. A separate single-read 150-cycle Illumina NextSeq 550 flow cell was used to sequence each immunoSEQ 96-well plate. For the original study's pipeline: Because only junctional sequences without quality scores were contained in the immunoSEQ output, filtering matching that applied to full-length reads could not be performed. To assign V/J genes and CDR3, sequences were annotated using PyIR, a Python wrapper for IgBLAST v1.9, with IMGT germline references. Reads with weak V/J assignments (E-value above 1e-6), missing CDR3, stop codons, out-of-frame junctions, or ambiguous translated residues were removed. A V3J clonotype was defined by an identical inferred V gene, J gene, and CDR3 amino acid sequence. To compute the percentage overlap between repertoires, the number of shared unique clonotypes was divided by the size of the smaller repertoire. Repertoire richness was assessed with RTK rarefaction, the Chao1 estimator, and Recon v2.1 estimates of unobserved clonotypes. Held by TCRdb, this immuneACCESS table contains in-frame sequences only and omits some clones. Under half of the omission traces to an unresolved V gene where checked; the cause of the rest is unknown. V and J calls and clone size are as listed in that table; D and trimming were resolved from the DNA. A total of around 440,000 clones appear in this sample, over 60% of them only once. The ten largest clones add up to around 11% of the sample.

V and J are truncated by 4 bases and 5 bases respectively, leaving an intervening sequence of 16 bases. The cysteine opens and the phenylalanine closes a CDR3 of 15 amino acids. Only the CDR3 part of the read is kept: 45 bases, read in frame from the first base. Per the germline V gene, SGHRS is the CDR1 and YFSETQ is the CDR2. The sample originates from a study of shared clonotypes between healthy human individuals (dated by TCRdb to 2020 to 2021). For the wider study: A couple of women and three men aged 18 to 49 years were included in the cohort. Blood TCR repertoires of roughly five healthy adults were deeply sequenced to estimate repertoire size and the extent of clonotype sharing between individuals. Different laboratories and diverse techniques were used to prepare libraries and sequence TCR repertoires, to increase sequencing depth and limit assay-specific biases. Between about 0.94 and 8.9 billion PBMCs per donor were obtained by leukapheresis.

What the authors observed across the whole study: The small number of donors limited the genetic and exposure-history diversity represented. Pairwise subsampling led to the expectation that sequencing depth would affect the degree of clonotype sharing among donors. Sampling was restricted to blood, and TCR repertoires in tissue are likely to differ from TCR repertoires in blood.

The donors were healthy, HIV-negative adults with no recently reported acute infections or vaccinations. Every donor was a Caucasian adult living in Nashville, Tennessee, USA. For unsorted samples, approximately 84 million PBMCs were counted, and genomic DNA was extracted using the QIAamp DNA Blood Mini kit. After blood collection by leukapheresis, PBMCs were isolated using Ficoll-Histopaque density gradient centrifugation and then cryopreserved in the vapor phase of liquid nitrogen. Here the chain combines TRBV5-1 and TRBJ1-5, with the D gene not clear enough to name. The sample taken for sequencing was PBMCs. The TCR originated in a woman between 40 and 55 years old in good health. Some clones in this sample may be carry-over from other donors' samples. Here the CDR3 is given as CASSPSLGKDQPQHF. The bases read TGCGCCAGCAGCCCCTCCTTGGGAAAGGATCAGCCCCAGCATTTT.